The entry that follows covers one TCR beta chain sequence. There is no known antigen for this receptor. Qualities for individual bases were not recorded, and no much larger clone is one base off. Spanning cysteine to phenylalanine, the CDR3 consists of 15 amino acids. The kept DNA is CDR3 alone, 45 bases in frame from the first base. The germline V gene (reference sequence) supplies CDR1 MNHEY and CDR2 SMNVEV. The junction carries 15 bases between V and J, which are trimmed by 4 bases and 6 bases respectively. Library preparation employed RT-PCR. Sequencing instrument: Illumina HiSeq 2500. TCRdb handled the public reads itself, with Q25 trimming in fastp and clone calling in MiXCR, and kept productive beta chains. Every CDR3 protein is listed once, alongside the most common genes and DNA of its rows. The sample yields 300,000 to 350,000 distinct CDR3 sequences; approximately 20% were counted once. Of the sample, approximately 10% is held by the ten largest clones.

The record originates from a study of response to subunit inactivated influenza vaccine (dated by TCRdb to the late 2010s). A note on the overall study: The study used deep quantitative T cell receptor repertoire profiling to track responses to a trivalent subunit inactivated influenza vaccine.

Findings and caveats that apply to the study as a whole: The authors proposed that each seasonal influenza vaccination may bring in only a limited number of new T cells.

The chain is encoded by TRBV27 joined to TRBJ2-2; tentative D gene TRBD1, with 6 bases matching. The sample consisted of PBMCs from blood, taken about 19 months after vaccination. The sequence was obtained from a man aged 50 to 69 who received an inactivated influenza vaccine. Donor details come from another sample of the same person, matched by shared clones. In nucleotide form, the sequence is TGTGCCAGCAGTTCCACAGGGCGGACTGCCGGGGAGCTGTTTTTT. It is translated as CASSSTGRTAGELFF.